This T cell receptor beta chain was sequenced for a study of sequential checkpoint blockade in melanoma. Study information: Randomization was 1:1 between first-line nivolumab→ipilimumab and ipilimumab→nivolumab.

The repertoire was sequenced with immunoSEQ multiplex PCR; TCRdb's copy has only in-frame clones and lacks some. The table has 5,600 or so clones, roughly 50% seen once. The trim removed 10 bases at V and 1 base at J, leaving 9 bases unmatched. CDR3 length: 14 residues. Germline CDR1 is SGHTA and CDR2 is FQGNSA. The treatment here: randomized to nivolumab then ipilimumab (arm A) or the reverse (arm B). DNA-damaging chemotherapy had not been given to any patient beforehand. PBMC sorting kept live CD3+CD8+ cells without CD19 or CD56. J is TRBJ2-7 and V is TRBV7-2; TRBD2 aligns across 8 bases. Sequenced here: CD8+ T cells sorted from blood (inferred from file names), sampled from a patient given nivolumab and ipilimumab in sequence. This clonotype was obtained from a human donor with melanoma. The CDR3 coding sequence is TGTGCCACCCAGGTGGCGGGGGGTTCCTACGAGCAGTACTTC. Residues: CATQVAGGSYEQYF.